These T cell receptor beta chains were read from a single sample in a study of OX40 agonist ivuxolimab in advanced cancers. Sequencing used immunoSEQ multiplex PCR; TCRdb keeps in-frame clones, though not all of them. The data contain some 80,000 clones, about nine tenths of them singletons. Sample: CD4+ or CD8+ T cells sorted from blood, taken in a trial of the OX40 agonist ivuxolimab. All receptors come from an adult with an advanced solid tumor such as melanoma, head and neck, liver or kidney cancer. CDR3s include the opening cysteine and the closing phenylalanine or tryptophan. D genes are given only for firm matches. Clone size is not always given. Where it is, it says once, few, many or a class for expanded clones.

cdr3_aa | cdr3_nt | j_call | clone_size | d_call | v_call
CATKGPYSNQPQHF | TGTGCCACTAAGGGGCCTTATAGCAATCAGCCCCAGCATTTT | TRBJ1-5 | NA | NA | TRBV2
CASSDTGTPYNEQFF | TGTGCCAGCAGTGATACAGGGACGCCCTACAATGAGCAGTTCTTC | TRBJ2-1 | NA | NA | TRBV2
CASSPRVGYNEQFF | TGTGCCAGCTCACCACGGGTCGGGTACAATGAGCAGTTCTTC | TRBJ2-1 | few | NA | TRBV18
CATSRVLAGGTSEGDTQYF | TGTGCCACCAGCAGAGTACTAGCGGGAGGCACAAGTGAGGGAGATACGCAGTATTTT | TRBJ2-3 | NA | TRBD2 | TRBV15
CASSPVVGDGAAQYF | TGTGCCAGCAGCCCGGTGGTGGGCGATGGGGCAGCGCAGTACTTC | TRBJ2-7 | NA | NA | TRBV4-2
CASSQAGQGRDTQYF | TGCGCCAGCAGCCAAGCGGGACAGGGAAGAGATACGCAGTATTTT | TRBJ2-3 | NA | TRBD1 | TRBV4-3
CASSLVTGFFNEKLFF | TGTGCCAGCAGCTTGGTTACAGGGTTCTTTAATGAAAAACTGTTTTTT | TRBJ1-4 | NA | NA | TRBV5-8
CASSPGTPYEQYF | TGTGCCAGCAGCCCAGGGACACCCTACGAGCAGTACTTC | TRBJ2-7 | NA | NA | TRBV28
CASSFDRIGGEQFF | TGCGCCAGCAGTTTTGACAGGATTGGCGGTGAGCAGTTCTTC | TRBJ2-1 | NA | NA | TRBV5-1
CASSFGETQYF | TGCGCCAGCAGCTTTGGAGAGACCCAGTACTTC | TRBJ2-5 | NA | NA | TRBV5-1
CASSPGTGGWADTQYF | TGTGCCAGCAGCCCCGGGACAGGGGGGTGGGCAGATACGCAGTATTTT | TRBJ2-3 | NA | TRBD1 | TRBV5-6
CASSLDWDTDNEQFF | TGTGCCAGCAGCTTAGATTGGGACACCGACAATGAGCAGTTCTTC | TRBJ2-1 | NA | NA | TRBV11-3
CASSPRTANTEAFF | TGTGCCAGCAGCCCTCGGACAGCGAACACTGAAGCTTTCTTT | TRBJ1-1 | once | NA | TRBV11-2
CASSPDSNQPQHF | TGTGCCAGCAGCCCCGACAGCAATCAGCCCCAGCATTTT | TRBJ1-5 | NA | NA | TRBV7-2
CASSPGLGEKLFF | TGTGCCAGCTCACCAGGGCTGGGGGAAAAACTGTTTTTT | TRBJ1-4 | NA | NA | TRBV18
CASSLNGDYGYTF | TGCGCCAGCAGCTTGAACGGGGACTATGGCTACACCTTC | TRBJ1-2 | few | NA | TRBV5-1
CASSLEVLGETQYF | TGCGCCAGCAGCTTGGAGGTTTTAGGAGAGACCCAGTACTTC | TRBJ2-5 | once | NA | TRBV5-1
CASSLSAGESYEQYF | TGCGCCAGCAGCTTGTCTGCGGGGGAAAGCTACGAGCAGTACTTC | TRBJ2-7 | NA | TRBD2 | TRBV5-1
CASSFHSGAGDYEQYF | TGCGCCAGCAGCTTTCATAGCGGGGCGGGCGACTACGAGCAGTACTTC | TRBJ2-7 | NA | TRBD2 | TRBV5-1
CASSPPGAFYEQYF | TGTGCCAGCTCTCCTCCGGGAGCCTTCTACGAGCAGTACTTC | TRBJ2-7 | NA | NA | TRBV18
CASSSGTVDF | TGTGCCAGCAGCTCAGGGACAGTGGATTTT | TRBJ1-3 | NA | TRBD1 | TRBV6-1
CASNYRAPDTQYF | TGTGCCAGCAACTACAGGGCCCCAGATACGCAGTATTTT | TRBJ2-3 | NA | NA | TRBV6-1
CASSSGGAYNEQFF | TGTGCCAGCAGCTCAGGGGGCGCCTACAATGAGCAGTTCTTC | TRBJ2-1 | NA | TRBD1 | TRBV7-2
CASSLAGRSRYTF | TGCGCCAGCAGCTTGGCCGGGAGATCTCGCTACACCTTC | TRBJ1-2 | medium-sized | NA | TRBV5-1
CASADRGQPQHF | TGTGCCAGCGCGGACAGGGGCCAGCCCCAGCATTTT | TRBJ1-5 | NA | TRBD1 | TRBV27
CASCRTANTGELFF | TGTGCCAGTTGTAGGACAGCCAACACCGGGGAGCTGTTTTTT | TRBJ2-2 | NA | NA | TRBV2
CASSPRDRGSHGYTF | TGTGCCAGCAGCCCTAGGGACAGAGGTTCCCATGGCTACACCTTC | TRBJ1-2 | NA | TRBD1 | TRBV5-4
CSVEEGTGAGYTF | TGCAGCGTTGAAGAGGGAACAGGGGCTGGCTACACCTTC | TRBJ1-2 | NA | TRBD1 | TRBV29-1
CASRLQGKANSPLHF | TGTGCCAGCAGGTTACAGGGGAAGGCTAATTCACCCCTCCACTTT | TRBJ1-6 | NA | TRBD1 | TRBV6-5
CASSPPGVRANEKLFF | TGTGCCAGCAGCCCGCCAGGGGTCAGGGCTAATGAAAAACTGTTTTTT | TRBJ1-4 | NA | NA | TRBV7-9
CASSRRVSETQYF | TGTGCCAGCAGCCGACGAGTCTCGGAGACCCAGTACTTC | TRBJ2-5 | NA | NA | TRBV6-5
CASSYGQRTYNEQFF | TGCGCCAGCTCGTACGGACAGCGGACCTACAATGAGCAGTTCTTC | TRBJ2-1 | NA | NA | TRBV5-1
CASSQGTGGTGTQYF | TGCGCCAGCAGCCAAGGGACAGGAGGTACAGGGACCCAGTACTTC | TRBJ2-5 | NA | TRBD1 | TRBV4-1
CASSFKDSPLHF | TGTGCCAGCAGCTTCAAAGATTCACCCCTCCACTTT | TRBJ1-6 | NA | NA | TRBV7-2
CAISESIFPDRDTEAFF | TGTGCCATCAGTGAGTCTATCTTTCCGGACAGGGACACTGAAGCTTTCTTT | TRBJ1-1 | once | TRBD1 | TRBV10-3
CASSRRGGANVLTF | TGTGCCAGCAGCCGCCGGGGAGGGGCCAACGTCCTGACTTTC | TRBJ2-6 | NA | NA | TRBV9
CASSVGGTQNIQYF | TGTGCCAGCAGCGTGGGGGGGACCCAAAACATTCAGTACTTC | TRBJ2-4 | once | TRBD2 | TRBV9
CASSGRYGYTF | TGTGCCAGCTCGGGACGGTATGGCTACACCTTC | TRBJ1-2 | NA | NA | TRBV25-1
CASSLEGRLAHQETQYF | TGTGCCAGCAGCTTAGAAGGGAGGCTAGCGCACCAAGAGACCCAGTACTTC | TRBJ2-5 | few | NA | TRBV7-2
CASSFLGGANVLTF | TGTGCCAGCAGTTTCCTCGGGGGGGCCAACGTCCTGACTTTC | TRBJ2-6 | NA | NA | TRBV6-5
CASSSLFFRDTTDTQYF | TGCGCCAGCAGCTCGCTTTTCTTCAGGGATACCACAGATACGCAGTATTTT | TRBJ2-3 | few | NA | TRBV4-1
CASRDRGNNYGYTF | TGTGCCAGCAGGGACAGGGGAAACAACTATGGCTACACCTTC | TRBJ1-2 | NA | TRBD1 | TRBV13
CASSYSSGGYGYTF | TGTGCCAGCAGTTACTCGTCGGGGGGCTATGGCTACACCTTC | TRBJ1-2 | NA | NA | TRBV6-5
CASSTATYGYTF | TGTGCCAGCAGTACTGCCACTTACGGCTACACCTTC | TRBJ1-2 | NA | NA | TRBV28
CASSYRDIGDGYEQFF | TGTGCCAGCAGCTACCGGGACATTGGGGATGGCTATGAGCAGTTCTTC | TRBJ2-1 | NA | NA | TRBV7-6
CASSRTGSTGELFF | TGTGCCAGCAGTCGGACAGGGTCGACCGGGGAGCTGTTTTTT | TRBJ2-2 | NA | TRBD1 | TRBV11-3
CASTVNPGAYYGYTF | TGCGCCAGCACCGTTAACCCGGGGGCATACTATGGCTACACCTTC | TRBJ1-2 | NA | NA | TRBV10-2
CASSYQGTGELFF | TGTGCCAGCAGCTACCAGGGGACCGGGGAGCTGTTTTTT | TRBJ2-2 | NA | NA | TRBV5-4
CASSLAGGNLYNEQFF | TGTGCCAGCAGCTTGGCGGGTGGGAACCTGTACAATGAGCAGTTCTTC | TRBJ2-1 | NA | NA | TRBV5-6
CASSQELSGGVGGGYTF | TGCGCCAGCAGCCAAGAGTTGTCAGGGGGCGTTGGTGGCGGCTACACCTTC | TRBJ1-2 | NA | TRBD1 | TRBV4-1
CASRDPQAPGREQYF | TGCGCCAGCAGGGACCCCCAAGCTCCAGGGCGCGAGCAGTACTTC | TRBJ2-7 | NA | NA | TRBV10-2
CASSELVPEETQYF | TGTGCCAGCAGTGAACTCGTCCCTGAAGAGACCCAGTACTTC | TRBJ2-5 | NA | NA | TRBV2
CASSEQMTVTEAFF | TGTGCCAGCAGTGAACAAATGACAGTGACTGAAGCTTTCTTT | TRBJ1-1 | once | NA | TRBV6-1
CASSVLGLVDEQFF | TGTGCCAGCAGCGTATTGGGACTAGTCGATGAGCAGTTCTTC | TRBJ2-1 | NA | TRBD2 | TRBV9
CASSLKGIYGYTF | TGTGCCAGCAGCTTAAAAGGGATCTATGGCTACACCTTC | TRBJ1-2 | NA | NA | TRBV11-2
CASSASTDTQYF | TGTGCCAGCAGCGCTAGCACAGATACGCAGTATTTT | TRBJ2-3 | NA | NA | TRBV9
CASSLGGRPADTQYF | TGTGCCAGCAGTTTAGGGGGCCGACCCGCAGATACGCAGTATTTT | TRBJ2-3 | once | NA | TRBV27
CSVGPFRTSGRNRPYNEQFF | TGCAGCGTTGGGCCCTTTCGGACTAGCGGGAGAAATCGCCCCTACAATGAGCAGTTCTTC | TRBJ2-1 | NA | TRBD2 | TRBV29-1
CASSLSGGGALFF | TGTGCCAGCAGTTTATCGGGGGGCGGCGCCCTGTTTTTT | TRBJ2-2 | NA | NA | TRBV27